This TCR beta chain came from a study of PD-1 blockade in classical Hodgkin lymphoma (dated by TCRdb to 2019 to 2021). For context, the study as a whole: Nivolumab dosing was 3 mg/kg intravenously every 2 weeks, continuing until either disease progression or unacceptable toxicity. The study used TCR beta sequencing and CyTOF to define a peripheral blood immune signature of response to PD-1 blockade in classical Hodgkin lymphoma. Findings and caveats that apply to the study as a whole: By C4D1, a significant rise was seen in CD4+ TCR diversity but not in CD8+ TCR diversity (p=0.0027 vs p=0.16), and the rise was most apparent among complete responders (p=0.02). The study was restricted to a single clinical trial cohort, and the causes of repertoire differences, possibly disease activity or prior therapy, were left undefined. Trial patients with a complete response had baseline diversity similar to that of newly diagnosed patients, while partial responders and progressors had significantly lower diversity. Baseline TCR diversity was reported as lower in newly diagnosed patients than in healthy donors, and lower still in relapsed/refractory patients. Patients starting nivolumab less than 1 year after ASCT had lower diversity and were excluded from later analyses to avoid confounding by immune reconstitution.

Per the publication, the time point label means: cycle 2 day 1 (C2D1) of nivolumab. Relapse after autologous stem cell transplantation had occurred in all trial patients, and cohorts A, B and C were distinguished by prior brentuximab vedotin exposure. The trial cohort included roughly 60 patients with relapsed/refractory classical Hodgkin lymphoma, and each patient had a best overall response of complete response, partial response or progressive disease. Single-agent nivolumab was administered to trial patients in the multi-cohort phase II CheckMate 205 trial. An independent review committee assessed best overall response by applying the 2007 International Working Group response criteria. Trial PBMCs were obtained immediately prior to nivolumab initiation (C1D1) and on therapy at cycle 2 day 1 and cycle 4 day 1. Peripheral blood was collected in 8 mL Vacutainer Cell Preparation Tubes, from which PBMCs were isolated by centrifugation and then cryopreserved.

To note about this clone: This receptor's antigen is unknown. Base quality data are lacking; no much larger clone is found one base away.

Taken from the germline V gene, the CDR1 and CDR2 loops are SNHLY and FYNNEI. Unmatched junction bases come to 9, with V trimmed by 4 bases and J by 5 bases. The CDR3 holds 15 amino acids from the cysteine to the phenylalanine. This entry keeps only the CDR3 DNA: 45 bases, framed from base 1. The Qiagen DNeasy kit was used to extract genomic DNA both from unsorted PBMCs and from the negatively selected CD4+ and CD8+ fractions. Amplification of TCR beta CDR3 regions was done by immunoSEQ multiplex PCR with primers that anneal to V and J segments. A synthetic immune receptor repertoire was used to minimize amplification bias, and remaining bias was computationally removed after sequencing. The authors' analysis ran thus. Repertoire diversity was quantified as the Shannon entropy index using custom Python scripts. Unsorted, CD4+ and CD8+ repertoires were analyzed separately, except for combined analyses in which CD4+ and CD8+ sequences were merged in silico. Clonal expansion was defined as at least a 2-fold frequency increase after treatment relative to C1D1, with a pseudocount of 0.5 for undetected baseline clones. Clones with 0 or 1 copy at C1D1 were classified as singleton clones, and clones with 2 or more copies were classified as non-singleton clones. Clones expanded in unsorted samples were annotated as CD4+, CD8+ or unknown by matching protein sequences in sorted samples from the same patient. Wilcoxon tests were applied to paired samples to test diversity changes from C1D1 to C4D1. This is the immuneACCESS table as TCRdb keeps it, with only in-frame sequences that have V and J called. A part of the clones is gone; compared with another copy, unresolved V genes explain less than half, and the rest is unexplained. Clone size and V and J calls were adopted from that table, with D and trimming inferred from the DNA. Within this sample are about 110,000 clones, with roughly nine tenths of them counted one time only. 15% to 20% of the sample is in the top ten clones.

This sequence originates from a human donor with classical Hodgkin lymphoma. Recombination connected TRBV2 to TRBJ2-5, and TRBD1 aligns with 8 junction nucleotides. Specimen: peripheral blood mononuclear cells (PBMCs), collected before the second cycle of nivolumab. Here the CDR3 is given as CASSVGTGGFETQYF. The DNA sequence is given as TGTGCCAGCAGTGTGGGGACAGGTGGGTTCGAGACCCAGTACTTC.